The 6 T cell receptor beta chains reported below all come from one sample, sequenced in a study of blood T cell repertoires in COVID-19. TCRdb's copy holds only in-frame clones and misses some; the assay was immunoSEQ multiplex PCR. The sample lists 60,000 to 85,000 clones, about 92% occurring once. The sample comprised peripheral blood. All receptors come from a man aged 45-65 years with acute or convalescent COVID-19.

The rearrangement joins TRBV18 to TRBJ2-6; D remains unclear. The CDR3 consists of 15 residues. Germline V gives CDR1 KGHSH, CDR2 LQKENI. Trimming left V 1 base short and J 1 base short, with 5 bases between. The CDR3 DNA reads TGTGCCAGCTCACCACTACAGTCTGGGGCCAACGTCCTGACTTTC. Translated, it gives CASSPLQSGANVLTF. Looking up the rest from reference TRBV18 and TRBJ2-6 gives the full variable domain: NAGVMQNPRHLVRRRGQEARLRCSPMKGHSHVYWYRQLPEEGLKFMVYLQKENIIDESGMPKERFSAEFPKEGPSILRIQQVVRGDSAAYFCASSPLQSGANVLTFGAGSRLTVL.

V is TRBV6-5 and J is TRBJ2-1, with TRBD1 matching over 9 bases. Germline CDR1 is MNHEY and CDR2 is SVGAGI. The CDR3 length is 13 residues. J lost 9 bases, V lost 8 bases, and 8 bases had no gene match. CDR3: CASQGQGNVEQFF. In DNA form, the CDR3 reads TGTGCCAGCCAAGGACAGGGGAACGTTGAGCAGTTCTTC.

The rearrangement links TRBV7-2 to TRBJ2-5, with D maybe TRBD1 (6 bases). Germline-derived CDR1 and CDR2 are SGHTA and FQGNSA. Deletions cut 4 bases from V and 2 bases from J, with 14 bases between. CDR3 size: 15 residues. CDR3 sequence (DNA): TGTGCCAGCAGCTCCGAACAGGACAGACAAGAGACCCAGTACTTC. Amino acid sequence: CASSSEQDRQETQYF.

The gene calls are TRBV7-2 and TRBJ2-7; 9 positions match TRBD1. The CDR3 totals 15 residues. The germline V gene has CDR1 SGHTA and CDR2 FQGNSA. With 0 bases clipped from V and 1 base from J, the junction kept 1 base outside the gene matches. DNA of the CDR3: TGTGCCAGCAGCTTAGCCGGGACAGGGTCCTACGAGCAGTACTTC. Residues: CASSLAGTGSYEQYF.

J is TRBJ1-5 and V is TRBV5-1, with unresolved D. CDR1 SGHRS and CDR2 YFSETQ come from the germline V gene. V shed 4 bases and J shed 5 bases, with 10 bases lying between them. The CDR3 has 13 residues. CDR3 coding DNA: TGCGCCAGCAGCGAAGTCCCGGATCAGCCCCAGCATTTT. Translating it yields CASSEVPDQPQHF. Looking up the rest from reference TRBV5-1 and TRBJ1-5 gives the full variable domain: KAGVTQTPRYLIKTRGQQVTLSCSPISGHRSVSWYQQTPGQGLQFLFEYFSETQRNKGNFPGRFSGRQFSNSRSEMNVSTLELGDSALYLCASSEVPDQPQHFGDGTRLSIL.

This clone was recorded a few times. This chain connects TRBV15 to TRBJ1-1; 7 bases line up with TRBD1. Germline loops: CDR1 LNHNV, CDR2 YYDKDF (reference sequence). The CDR3 spans 16 residues. V was pared by 5 bases and J by 4 bases, with 13 bases of the junction left unmatched. CDR3 bases: TGTGCCACCAGCCCCTTTGAAGAGGGGGCAACCACTGAAGCTTTCTTT. Translation: CATSPFEEGATTEAFF.